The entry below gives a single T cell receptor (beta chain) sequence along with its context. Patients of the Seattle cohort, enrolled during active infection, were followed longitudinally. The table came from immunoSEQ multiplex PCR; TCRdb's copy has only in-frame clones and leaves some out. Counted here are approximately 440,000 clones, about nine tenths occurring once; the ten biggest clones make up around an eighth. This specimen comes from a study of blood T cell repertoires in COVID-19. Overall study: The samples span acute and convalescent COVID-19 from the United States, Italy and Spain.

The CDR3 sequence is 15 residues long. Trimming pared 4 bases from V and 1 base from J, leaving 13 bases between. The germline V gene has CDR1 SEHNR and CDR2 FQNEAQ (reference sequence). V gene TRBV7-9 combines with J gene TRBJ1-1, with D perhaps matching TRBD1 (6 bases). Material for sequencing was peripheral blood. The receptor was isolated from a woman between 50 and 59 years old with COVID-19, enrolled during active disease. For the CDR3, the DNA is TGTGCCAGCAGCTCAATAAAACAGGGGAACACTGAAGCTTTCTTT. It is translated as CASSSIKQGNTEAFF.